This is a list of T cell receptor beta chains from one sample in a study of blood T cell repertoires in COVID-19. Some clones are missing from TCRdb's copy, which holds only in-frame ones; the method was immunoSEQ multiplex PCR. The repertoire consists of about 43,000 clones, with 75% to 90% occurring once and the leading ten covering approximately 4.7%. Source material: peripheral blood. The receptor source for this set is a human donor in a cohort sampled during active COVID-19. CDR3s include the opening cysteine and the closing phenylalanine or tryptophan. Fields, in order: clone size, J gene, V gene, D gene, CDR3 protein, CDR3 DNA. The D gene is left open where the match is weak. Part of the rows lack a size; the others show once, few, many or a class for expanded clones.

NA | TRBJ1-1 | TRBV15 | NA | CATSSGAFPNTEAFF | TGTGCCACCAGCAGTGGGGCTTTTCCGAACACTGAAGCTTTCTTT
NA | TRBJ1-1 | TRBV11-2 | TRBD1 | CASSPVGGGLNTEAFF | TGTGCCAGCAGTCCTGTAGGGGGCGGACTGAACACTGAAGCTTTCTTT
NA | TRBJ2-3 | TRBV7-3 | TRBD1 | CASSLIGTGGGGSRDTQYF | TGTGCCAGCAGCTTAATAGGGACAGGGGGTGGCGGGAGCCGCGATACGCAGTATTTT
NA | TRBJ2-7 | TRBV18 | NA | CASSPNHYEQYF | TGTGCCAGCTCACCAAATCACTACGAGCAGTACTTC
NA | TRBJ2-2 | TRBV28 | TRBD2 | CASSTSGIRELFF | TGTGCCAGCTCGACTAGCGGGATTCGGGAGCTGTTTTTT
NA | TRBJ2-3 | TRBV9 | TRBD2 | CASSVLAGVNTDTQYF | TGTGCCAGCAGCGTTCTAGCGGGAGTAAACACAGATACGCAGTATTTT
NA | TRBJ2-3 | TRBV10-1 | NA | CASSVEFDTQYF | TGCGCCAGCAGTGTTGAGTTTGATACGCAGTATTTT
NA | TRBJ2-3 | TRBV5-6 | TRBD1 | CASSQTGVRTDTQYF | TGTGCCAGCAGCCAAACAGGGGTGCGCACAGATACGCAGTATTTT
NA | TRBJ2-3 | TRBV15 | TRBD2 | CATSRDLAGGGTDTQYF | TGTGCCACCAGCAGAGACTTAGCGGGAGGGGGCACAGATACGCAGTATTTT
NA | TRBJ2-3 | TRBV5-1 | NA | CASSLVAGATDTQYF | TGCGCCAGCAGCTTGGTGGCAGGGGCCACAGATACGCAGTATTTT
NA | TRBJ1-6 | TRBV3-1/TRBV3-2 | NA | CASSSLLQGREDSPLHF | TGTGCCAGCAGCTCCCTATTACAGGGACGGGAGGATTCACCCCTCCACTTT
NA | TRBJ2-4 | TRBV28 | TRBD1 | CASSPWDSLLAKNIQYF | TGTGCCAGCAGTCCCTGGGACAGTCTTCTAGCCAAAAACATTCAGTACTTC
few | TRBJ1-5 | TRBV9 | TRBD1 | CASSASTGWDQPQHF | TGTGCCAGCAGCGCCTCGACAGGGTGGGATCAGCCCCAGCATTTT
once | TRBJ2-1 | TRBV2 | NA | CASSSLGSEQFF | TGTGCCAGCAGCAGCCTAGGTTCCGAGCAGTTCTTC
NA | TRBJ1-2 | TRBV7-2 | NA | CASSEALDRKYGYTF | TGTGCCAGCAGTGAGGCCTTGGACAGAAAGTATGGCTACACCTTC
NA | TRBJ2-4 | TRBV27 | TRBD2 | CASRSEPLSGTHINYIQYF | TGTGCCAGCAGGTCAGAGCCGCTTAGCGGGACCCATATTAATTACATTCAGTACTTC
NA | TRBJ2-7 | TRBV30 | TRBD2 | CAWNSGRGYEQYF | TGTGCCTGGAATAGCGGGAGGGGGTACGAGCAGTACTTC
once | TRBJ2-1 | TRBV6-4 | NA | CASSDWRGNEQFF | TGTGCCAGCAGTGACTGGAGGGGCAATGAGCAGTTCTTC
NA | TRBJ2-2 | TRBV9 | TRBD2 | CASSVKQREPTGELFF | TGTGCCAGCAGCGTCAAGCAGCGGGAGCCCACCGGGGAGCTGTTTTTT
NA | TRBJ2-3 | TRBV28 | NA | CASSPKPDTQYF | TGTGCCAGCAGTCCCAAGCCAGATACGCAGTATTTT
once | TRBJ2-3 | TRBV5-8 | NA | CASSLAVSSNTDTQYF | TGTGCCAGCAGCTTGGCCGTTAGTTCCAACACAGATACGCAGTATTTT
NA | TRBJ2-3 | TRBV7-8 | NA | CASSLSGARTDTQYF | TGTGCCAGCAGCTTATCGGGTGCGCGCACAGATACGCAGTATTTT
NA | TRBJ2-1 | TRBV7-3 | TRBD2 | CASSSPGTTYNEQFF | TGTGCCAGCAGCTCCCCCGGGACTACCTACAATGAGCAGTTCTTC
NA | TRBJ2-2 | TRBV28 | NA | CASSLYGSRNTGELFF | TGTGCCAGCAGTTTATACGGGAGTCGCAACACCGGGGAGCTGTTTTTT
once | TRBJ2-7 | TRBV19 | TRBD1 | CASTPATGSSYEQYF | TGTGCCAGTACCCCTGCGACAGGGAGCTCCTACGAGCAGTACTTC
NA | TRBJ2-7 | TRBV14 | NA | CASSHRWFQDEQYF | TGTGCCAGCAGCCATCGCTGGTTTCAGGACGAGCAGTACTTC
NA | TRBJ2-5 | TRBV7-6 | TRBD2 | CASSGLAGAGETQYF | TGTGCCAGCAGCGGACTAGCGGGGGCCGGGGAGACCCAGTACTTC
NA | TRBJ1-4 | TRBV7-2 | NA | CASSTLRELNEKLFF | TGTGCCAGCAGCACCCTCAGGGAACTTAATGAAAAACTGTTTTTT
NA | TRBJ1-5 | TRBV5-6 | TRBD1 | CASSRDRGVDQPQHF | TGTGCCAGCAGCCGGGACAGGGGAGTGGATCAGCCCCAGCATTTT
NA | TRBJ2-1 | TRBV7-8 | NA | CASSLASGRYNEQFF | TGTGCCAGCAGCTTAGCTAGCGGAAGATACAATGAGCAGTTCTTC
NA | TRBJ1-5 | TRBV28 | NA | CASSGSGPSNQPQHF | TGTGCCAGCAGTGGTTCAGGGCCTAGCAATCAGCCCCAGCATTTT
NA | TRBJ2-5 | TRBV4-1 | TRBD1 | CASSQRDRKQETQYF | TGCGCCAGCAGCCAAAGGGACAGGAAGCAAGAGACCCAGTACTTC
NA | TRBJ2-3 | TRBV5-1 | NA | CASYRGTDTDTQYF | TGCGCCAGCTATCGGGGGACAGACACAGATACGCAGTATTTT
NA | TRBJ1-1 | TRBV11-2 | TRBD1 | CASSLGQASSEAFF | TGTGCCAGCAGCTTGGGACAGGCAAGTTCTGAAGCTTTCTTT
NA | TRBJ2-1 | TRBV9 | NA | CASSASWQDEQFF | TGTGCCAGCAGCGCGAGTTGGCAGGATGAGCAGTTCTTC
NA | TRBJ2-7 | TRBV5-1 | NA | CASSFRDNPYEQYF | TGCGCCAGCAGCTTCCGGGACAACCCCTACGAGCAGTACTTC
NA | TRBJ1-1 | TRBV18 | NA | CASSRETGNTEAFF | TGTGCCAGCTCACGCGAGACAGGGAACACTGAAGCTTTCTTT
NA | TRBJ2-7 | TRBV6-5 | NA | CASRFRYEQYF | TGTGCCAGCAGGTTCAGATACGAGCAGTACTTC
once | TRBJ2-3 | TRBV14 | NA | CASSRQLASTDTQYF | TGTGCCAGCAGCCGTCAACTTGCTAGCACAGATACGCAGTATTTT
NA | TRBJ2-3 | TRBV28 | NA | CASSLSRGTDTQYF | TGTGCCAGCAGTTTGAGTCGGGGCACAGATACGCAGTATTTT
once | TRBJ2-2 | TRBV7-3 | TRBD1 | CASSFGGDRGRTGELFF | TGTGCCAGCAGCTTCGGAGGGGACAGGGGGAGAACCGGGGAGCTGTTTTTT
NA | TRBJ2-3 | TRBV2 | TRBD2 | CASSVPNIWTSGAGDTQYF | TGTGCCAGCAGTGTGCCCAATATCTGGACTAGCGGGGCCGGAGATACGCAGTATTTT
NA | TRBJ2-1 | TRBV2 | TRBD2 | CASTSGTYNEQFF | TGTGCCAGCACTAGCGGAACCTACAATGAGCAGTTCTTC
few | TRBJ2-7 | TRBV10-3 | TRBD1 | CAISEWDRGGYEQYF | TGTGCCATCAGTGAGTGGGACAGGGGCGGCTACGAGCAGTACTTC
NA | TRBJ2-7 | TRBV6-5 | NA | CASSTLGAEQYF | TGTGCCAGCAGTACTTTGGGGGCCGAGCAGTACTTC
NA | TRBJ1-2 | TRBV6-2/TRBV6-3 | TRBD1 | CASSEGARYGYTF | TGTGCCAGCAGCGAGGGGGCTCGGTATGGCTACACCTTC
NA | TRBJ2-3 | TRBV10-3 | TRBD2 | CAISASGTSGVHRNTDTQYF | TGTGCCATCAGTGCCTCGGGGACTAGCGGGGTACATAGGAACACAGATACGCAGTATTTT
NA | TRBJ2-4 | TRBV4-2 | NA | CASSQVRDKNIQYF | TGTGCCAGCAGCCAAGTGAGGGACAAAAACATTCAGTACTTC
NA | TRBJ1-3 | TRBV2 | NA | CASSEGGTSSGNTIYF | TGTGCCAGCAGTGAAGGTGGCACTAGCTCTGGAAACACCATATATTTT
NA | TRBJ1-6 | TRBV6-5 | NA | CASRGVGHSPLHF | TGTGCCAGCAGGGGTGTTGGGCATTCACCCCTCCACTTT
NA | TRBJ1-1 | TRBV7-9 | TRBD1 | CASSPGGTEAFF | TGTGCCAGCAGTCCAGGGGGCACTGAAGCTTTCTTT
NA | TRBJ1-2 | TRBV24-1 | NA | CATSEDRFYGYTF | TGTGCCACCAGTGAAGACAGGTTCTATGGCTACACCTTC
NA | TRBJ1-1 | TRBV29-1 | NA | CSVVQDTEAFF | TGCAGCGTAGTACAGGACACTGAAGCTTTCTTT